Described below is a single T cell receptor beta chain sequence and its context. This entry belongs to a study of blood T cell repertoires in COVID-19. Background on the study: The samples span acute and convalescent COVID-19 from the United States, Italy and Spain. T cells, B-cell-depleted T cells, or PBMCs provided the cDNA or gDNA that served as material.

The CDR3 covers 16 residues. Germline V gene data show CDR1 as MGHRA and CDR2 as YSYEKL. V lost 0 bases and J lost 0, with 10 bases in between. Per the authors' pipeline: By means of reference gene primer amplification, nucleated cell counts were estimated. Generated by immunoSEQ multiplex PCR, the TCRdb table keeps only in-frame clones and is missing some. Clonal size and the V and J genes are those of that table, whereas D and trimming came from the DNA. The sample has roughly 100,000 clones; about 85% are singletons. This sequence originates from a man between 50 and 59 years old with active COVID-19. The chain is built from TRBV4-1 and TRBJ2-3; the D gene is possibly TRBD1 (5 bases). Sequencing was carried out using peripheral blood. The CDR3 sequence: CASSQETGYSTDTQYF. The CDR3 bases are TGCGCCAGCAGCCAAGAAACAGGTTATAGCACAGATACGCAGTATTTT.